These 22 T cell receptor beta chains came from one sample sequenced in a study of neurological immune-mediated disorders. TCRdb re-analysed the 5' RACE reads in MiXCR, keeping a single row per CDR3 protein. Of around 70,000 distinct CDR3 sequences in the sample, approximately 5.2% are singletons; the top ten hold around 6.8%. The sequencing sample was made of PBMCs. All receptors derive from a man between 18 and 29 years old with multiple sclerosis.

In this sample, this clonotype turned up many times. Compared with germline, one end of the junction differs, possibly owing to a read error. This chain links TRBV12-3 or TRBV12-4 with TRBJ1-4; D is ambiguous. There are 14 residues in the CDR3. CDR3 residues: CASSLGLKGEKLFF. The CDR3 nucleotides are TGTGCCAGCAGCTTAGGACTTAAAGGGGAAAAACTGTTTTTT.

This clonotype came up many times. J is TRBJ2-7 and V is TRBV11-2; D unclear. Germline V gene data show CDR1 as SGHAT and CDR2 as FQNNGV. The CDR3 runs 11 residues. The V end lost 5 bases, the J end lost 4 bases, and 6 bases lay between the germline ends. The CDR3 is CASSALYEQYF. The CDR3 region has the DNA TGTGCCAGCAGCGCCCTTTACGAGCAGTACTTC.

This clonotype was recorded many times. This chain links TRBV7-2 with TRBJ2-7; a possible D gene is TRBD2 (6 bases). Trimming removed 5 bases at V and 2 bases at J, with 13 bases between. CDR3 size: 14 residues. Germline V gives CDR1 SGHTA, CDR2 FQGNSA. The CDR3 DNA reads as TGTGCCAGCAGCCCCAGGGACTCAGCCTACGAGCAGTACTTC. This encodes CASSPRDSAYEQYF.

This clonotype was seen many times. V usage is TRBV7-8 and J usage is TRBJ2-7; 7 bases fit TRBD2. CDR3 length: 13 amino acids. V was pared by 0 bases and J by 5 bases, with 1 base of the junction left unmatched. Germline V gene data show CDR1 as SGHVS and CDR2 as FQNEAQ. The chain's CDR3 is CASSLAGGDEQYF. In nucleotides, the CDR3 is TGTGCCAGCAGCTTAGCGGGGGGGGACGAGCAGTACTTC.

This clonotype was detected many times. This chain links TRBV12-3 or TRBV12-4 with TRBJ2-1, with D perhaps matching TRBD2 (5 bases). Trimming took 3 bases from V and 7 from J, leaving 10 bases between them. The CDR3 spans 13 residues. The CDR3 DNA reads TGTGCCAGCAGTTTCTCGGGCGGGAATGAGCAGTTCTTC. It yields the protein CASSFSGGNEQFF.

This clonotype occurred many times. The rearrangement links TRBV20-1 to TRBJ2-2; maybe TRBD2 (5 bases). Per the germline V gene, CDR1 is DFQATT and CDR2 is SNEGSKA (reference sequence). The CDR3 covers 14 residues. The CDR3: CRGLWRSLSGELFF. DNA for the CDR3: TGCCGCGGACTCTGGCGGAGTCTGTCCGGGGAGCTGTTTTTT.

There are many counts of this clonotype. The V gene is TRBV5-1, the J gene TRBJ2-1, with TRBD1 matching 9 bases. V lost 5 bases, J lost 9 bases, and 9 bases stayed unmatched. The V gene's germline CDR1 is SGHRS and CDR2 YFSETQ. This CDR3 has 14 residues. CDR3: CASRPGTGSPEQFF. In DNA, the CDR3 is TGCGCCAGCAGGCCCGGGACAGGGAGTCCTGAGCAGTTCTTC.

At least ten counts were recorded for this clonotype. The V call is TRBV29-1, the J call TRBJ2-7, with 15 bases matching TRBD2. With V trimmed by 6 bases and J by 7 bases, 4 bases remained unmatched. Per germline, CDR1 SQVTM and CDR2 ANQGSEA. The CDR3 length is 13 residues. CDR3 in amino acids: CSVTGTSGREQYF. Here the CDR3 DNA reads TGCAGCGTGACCGGGACTAGCGGGAGGGAGCAGTACTTC.

This clonotype occurred many times. The chain is built from TRBV5-1 and TRBJ1-2, with D possibly being TRBD1 (6 bases). The length of the CDR3 is 14 residues. Trimming removed 0 bases from V and 8 bases from J, with 14 bases in between. Germline V gene lookup returns CDR1 SGHRS and CDR2 YFSETQ. The CDR3 protein is CASSLEIQGKGYTF. The CDR3, as DNA: TGCGCCAGCAGCTTGGAGATACAGGGAAAGGGCTACACCTTC.

This clonotype was found many times. The rearrangement uses TRBV7-8 and TRBJ2-2, with 8 bases that match TRBD2. The CDR3 totals 15 residues. Germline V gene sequence: CDR1 SGHVS, CDR2 FQNEAQ. V dropped 5 bases and J dropped 7; count of bases not matched to a gene: 9. The CDR3 sequence is CASSPNGGASGELFF. CDR3 DNA sequence: TGTGCCAGCAGCCCCAACGGGGGGGCTAGCGGGGAGCTGTTTTTT. Complete variable domain (other parts from reference TRBV7-8 and TRBJ2-2): GAGVSQSPRYKVAKRGQDVALRCDPISGHVSLFWYQQALGQGPEFLTYFQNEAQLDKSGLPSDRFFAERPEGSVSTLKIQRTQQEDSAVYLCASSPNGGASGELFFGEGSRLTVL.

This clonotype occurred many times. The rearrangement uses TRBV7-8 and TRBJ2-7, with D perhaps matching TRBD2 (5 bases). This CDR3 comprises 16 residues. Germline CDR1 SGHVS, CDR2 FQNEAQ. V dropped 3 bases and J dropped 0 bases, with 15 bases sitting between them. CDR3 sequence (DNA): TGTGCCAGCAGCTTGGAAGGACTGGTCAGCTCCTACGAGCAGTACTTC. Its protein is CASSLEGLVSSYEQYF.

This clonotype was seen repeatedly, ten times or more. The chain recombines TRBV13 with TRBJ2-7; perhaps TRBD1 as D (5 bases). This CDR3 comprises 15 residues. CDR1 is PRHDT, CDR2 FYEKMQ, per germline (reference sequence). V was clipped by 3 bases and J by 2 bases, with 14 bases between them. CDR3 coding DNA: TGTGCCAGCAGCTTTAGGGCAGGGTTCACCTACGAGCAGTACTTC. It codes for CASSFRAGFTYEQYF.

This clonotype was picked up a small number of times. The chain carries TRBV6-5 and TRBJ2-7; maybe TRBD2 (5 bases). The CDR3 runs to 14 residues. Germline V gene sequence: CDR1 MNHEY, CDR2 SVGAGI. V was clipped by 6 bases and J by 3 bases, with 15 bases between them. For the CDR3, the DNA is TGTGCCAGCAGCCTAGCCGGAGCTCACTACGAGCAGTACTTC. It codes for CASSLAGAHYEQYF.

This clonotype was detected many times. The V gene is TRBV4-2, the J gene TRBJ1-1, with D perhaps TRBD1 (6 bases). Germline CDR1 reads LGHNA; CDR2 reads YNFKEQ. V dropped 3 bases and J dropped 0 bases, with 20 bases sitting between them. The CDR3 has 18 amino acids. CDR3 sequence (DNA): TGTGCCAGCAGCCAGGCCCCTACGGGAGGGGGAGTGAACACTGAAGCTTTCTTT. Protein: CASSQAPTGGGVNTEAFF.

This clonotype came up many times. This chain uses TRBV20-1 with TRBJ2-3; the match to TRBD2 covers 13 bases. The CDR3 is made up of 16 amino acids. Trimming at V came to 6 bases and at J to 5 bases, leaving 11 bases not matched to a gene. CDR1 is DFQATT, CDR2 SNEGSKA, per germline (reference sequence). The CDR3 region has the DNA TGCAGTGCGAACGGACTAGCGGGAGCAGGGGGAGATACGCAGTATTTT. The encoded protein is CSANGLAGAGGDTQYF.

In its sample, this clonotype was seen many times. This chain uses TRBV5-1 with TRBJ1-4; 7 bases agree with TRBD1. The germline gives CDR1 SGHRS, CDR2 YFSETQ. The V segment lost 4 bases and the J segment 6 bases; nucleotides outside the gene matches: 9. The CDR3 extends over 15 amino acids. DNA for the CDR3: TGCGCCAGCAGCCCGGAAACGGGACAGTATGAAAAACTGTTTTTT. Translation: CASSPETGQYEKLFF. Drawing the rest from reference TRBV5-1 and TRBJ1-4, the complete variable domain is KAGVTQTPRYLIKTRGQQVTLSCSPISGHRSVSWYQQTPGQGLQFLFEYFSETQRNKGNFPGRFSGRQFSNSRSEMNVSTLELGDSALYLCASSPETGQYEKLFFGSGTQLSVL.

The sample holds many counts of this clonotype. The chain joins TRBV27 to TRBJ2-3; D is perhaps TRBD1 (6 bases). Looked up from germline, CDR1 is MNHEY and CDR2 is SMNVEV (reference sequence). The V and J ends lost 2 bases and 3 bases respectively, with 12 bases between them. The CDR3 has 15 residues. This CDR3 reads CASSLIGTGTDTQYF. The CDR3 coding sequence is TGTGCCAGCAGTTTAATTGGAACAGGGACAGATACGCAGTATTTT.

This clonotype is medium-sized (0.01 to 0.1%) by share. One end of the junction varies from germline; a read error may be responsible. The chain combines TRBV12-3 or TRBV12-4 with TRBJ1-5; no clear D. This CDR3 has 14 amino acids. CDR3 region: CASSFRGGNQPQNF. The DNA for the CDR3 is TGTGCCAGCAGTTTCCGTGGCGGTAATCAGCCCCAGAATTTT.

This clonotype has at least ten counts. The chain links TRBV20-1 to TRBJ1-5, with TRBD1 identical over 8 bases. The CDR3 runs to 15 residues. CDR1 is DFQATT and CDR2 is SNEGSKA in the germline V gene (reference sequence). J gave up 6 bases and V 6 bases, and 13 bases lay outside the gene matches. CDR3 DNA sequence: TGCAGTGCCGGTCTCCACAGGGGGTCCGGTCAGCCCCAGCATTTT. This translates into CSAGLHRGSGQPQHF.

In this sample, this clonotype turned up many times. The chain employs TRBV20-1 and TRBJ1-1; D not resolved. In germline, CDR1 is DFQATT, CDR2 SNEGSKA (reference sequence). The CDR3 is 14 amino acids. V dropped 6 bases and J dropped 1 base, with 15 bases sitting between them. The CDR3 sequence is CSAPGGVGNTEAFF. As DNA, the CDR3 is TGCAGTGCACCGGGAGGCGTGGGGAACACTGAAGCTTTCTTT.

In the case of this clonotype: This clone may be a read error of a much larger clone one base away. This sequence joins TRBV5-5 and TRBJ2-7; D tentatively fits TRBD1 or TRBD2 (5 bases each). Germline assignment: CDR1 SGHKS and CDR2 YYEKEE (reference sequence). The CDR3 has 15 amino acids. Trimming shortened V by 0 bases and J by 7 bases, and 17 bases separated the two germline ends. The CDR3 region is CASSLVAGRVQEQYF. In nucleotides, the CDR3 is TGTGCCAGCAGCTTGGTGGCAGGGCGGGTCCAAGAGCAGTACTTC.

This clonotype was detected only a few times. The chain joins TRBV29-1 to TRBJ1-1; a possible D gene is TRBD1 (5 bases). The V and J ends lost 7 bases and 0 bases respectively, with 18 bases between them. The CDR3 runs to 15 residues. The germline V gene has CDR1 SQVTM and CDR2 ANQGSEA. CDR3 region: CSAGAGWAMNTEAFF. The CDR3 region has the DNA TGCAGCGCTGGGGCAGGGTGGGCCATGAACACTGAAGCTTTCTTT.